This passage covers 25 T cell receptor beta chains from one sample sequenced in a study of blood T cell repertoires in COVID-19. Method: immunoSEQ multiplex PCR; TCRdb's copy keeps in-frame clones and lacks some. The sample records 160,000 or so clones, 80% being singletons. Sequenced input: peripheral blood. These receptors were taken from a man aged 55 to 69 with acute or convalescent COVID-19.

J is TRBJ1-1 and V is TRBV6-5, with TRBD1 matching 7 bases. Germline trimming cut 6 bases from V and 10 bases from J; bases unmatched to any gene: 14. This CDR3 comprises 14 residues. Germline values: CDR1 MNHEY, CDR2 SVGAGI. The CDR3 loop is CASRPGQVLGRAFF. CDR3 bases: TGTGCCAGCAGACCCGGACAGGTCCTCGGGCGAGCTTTCTTT.

The J gene is TRBJ2-5, the V gene TRBV21-1; TRBD1, the table's D call, was not compared with the DNA. TRBV21-1 is a pseudogene. The CDR3 spans 15 residues. CDR3 DNA: TGTGCCACCGAACCTCGACAGCCCGATCGAGAGACCCAGTACTTC. It codes for CATEPRQPDRETQYF.

The chain recombines TRBV2 with TRBJ1-4; a possible D gene is TRBD1 (6 bases). V dropped 7 bases and J dropped 4 bases, with 13 bases sitting between them. Germline V gives CDR1 SNHLY, CDR2 FYNNEI. The CDR3 length is 14 residues. DNA for the CDR3: TGTGCCAGCAACCTGGACAGTTATAATGAAAAACTGTTTTTT. This sequence encodes CASNLDSYNEKLFF.

In its sample, this clone was seen once. The V and J genes are TRBV28 and TRBJ1-4, with D perhaps TRBD1 (6 bases). V lost 6 bases, J lost 6 bases, and 20 bases lay in between. Germline values: CDR1 MDHEN, CDR2 SYDVKM. CDR3 length equals 16 residues. The CDR3: CASRPTTGTIYEKLFF. For the CDR3, the DNA is TGTGCCAGCAGACCCACGACCGGGACAATTTATGAAAAACTGTTTTTT.

This clone has more than one count but fewer than ten. The chain links TRBV2 to TRBJ1-1; D remains unclear. Germline V gene sequence: CDR1 SNHLY, CDR2 FYNNEI. The CDR3 is 14 amino acids. The V end lost 4 bases, the J end lost 1 base, and 10 bases lay between the germline ends. CDR3 residues: CASSARVENTEAFF. CDR3 nucleotide sequence: TGTGCCAGCAGTGCCCGGGTAGAGAACACTGAAGCTTTCTTT.

Only a few counts were recorded for this clone. The genes are TRBV9 and TRBJ2-5; D is uncertain. Germline-derived CDR1 and CDR2 are SGDLS and YYNGEE. V was pared by 0 bases and J by 1 base, with 10 bases between. The CDR3 is 15 amino acids. This CDR3 reads CASSVGATPQETQYF. In nucleotides, the CDR3 is TGTGCCAGCAGCGTAGGGGCGACCCCCCAAGAGACCCAGTACTTC.

The V and J genes are TRBV27 and TRBJ2-5; D remains ambiguous. The CDR3 is 14 amino acids. Germline V gives CDR1 MNHEY, CDR2 SMNVEV (reference sequence). V lost 0 bases, J lost 7 bases, and 12 bases lay in between. The CDR3 coding sequence is TGTGCCAGCAGTTTATCACCGTGGCGCGGGACCCAGTACTTC. Its protein is CASSLSPWRGTQYF.

The CDR3 loop reads CASSLDTYTEAFF. The CDR3 nucleotides read TGTGCCAGCAGCTTAGACACGTACACTGAAGCTTTCTTT. The rearrangement uses TRBV7-6 and TRBJ1-1; the D is unclear. Germline loops: CDR1 SGHVS, CDR2 FNYEAQ. This CDR3 is built from 13 residues. V shed 1 base and J shed 3 bases, with 6 bases lying between them.

V and J are TRBV7-2 and TRBJ2-3; tentatively, D is TRBD1 (6 bases). Germline V gives CDR1 SGHTA, CDR2 FQGNSA. This CDR3 is 14 amino acids long. The ends were cut back, 1 base at V and 4 bases at J, with 9 bases in the middle. In DNA form, the CDR3 reads TGTGCCAGCAGCTTAGACAGGGTTGCAGATACGCAGTATTTT. It specifies CASSLDRVADTQYF.

J is TRBJ2-7 and V is TRBV28, with 10 bases matching TRBD1. With V trimmed by 6 bases and J by 2 bases, 1 base remained unmatched. Per the germline V gene, CDR1 is MDHEN and CDR2 is SYDVKM. This CDR3 has 13 residues. The CDR3 DNA follows: TGTGCCAGCAGGACAGGGGGCCCCTACGAGCAGTACTTC. It encodes CASRTGGPYEQYF. Full variable domain (missing parts from reference TRBV28 and TRBJ2-7): DVKVTQSSRYLVKRTGEKVFLECVQDMDHENMFWYRQDPGLGLRLIYFSYDVKMKEKGDIPEGYSVSREKKERFSLILESASTNQTSMYLCASRTGGPYEQYFGPGTRLTVT.

The CDR3 protein is CASSGQGREKLFF. The CDR3 DNA reads TGTGCCAGCTCCGGTCAGGGGCGTGAAAAACTGTTTTTT. The rearrangement links TRBV6-5 to TRBJ1-4; possible D gene TRBD1, 6 bases. V was clipped by 8 bases and J by 7 bases, with 14 bases between them. CDR1 is MNHEY and CDR2 is SVGAGI in the germline V gene. The CDR3 loop spans 13 amino acids.

In its sample, this clone was seen a few times. This sample includes further DNA sequences coding for the same CDR3. The chain recombines TRBV6-5 with TRBJ2-7; D might be TRBD1 (5 bases). The CDR3 totals 14 residues. Per the germline V gene, CDR1 is MNHEY and CDR2 is SVGAGI. Deletions cut 0 bases from V and 3 bases from J, with 9 bases between. The CDR3 protein is CASSYSGQGYEQYF. DNA of the CDR3: TGTGCCAGCAGTTACTCGGGGCAGGGCTACGAGCAGTACTTC.

V usage is TRBV9 and J usage is TRBJ2-1; the D gene is possibly TRBD2 (7 bases). CDR1 SGDLS and CDR2 YYNGEE come from the germline V gene. The CDR3 contains 15 residues. V dropped 0 bases and J dropped 10 bases, with 17 bases sitting between them. The CDR3 coding sequence is TGTGCCAGCAGCGTAGCTACAGGGCTAGCGGAGGAGCAGTTCTTC. Translated, it gives CASSVATGLAEEQFF.

This chain links TRBV10-3 with TRBJ2-7, with TRBD1 as a possible D gene (6 bases). V was pared by 4 bases and J by 6 bases, with 10 bases between. Germline V lookup: CDR1 ENHRY, CDR2 SYGVKD. CDR3 length: 12 residues. The CDR3 DNA sequence: TGTGCCATCAGTGTCAGGGGTACCGAGCAGTACTTC. Its translation is CAISVRGTEQYF.

This sequence joins TRBV19 and TRBJ1-4; D possibly corresponds to TRBD1 (5 bases). The V and J ends lost 6 bases and 0 bases respectively, with 11 bases between them. The CDR3 covers 15 residues. Germline V gene sequence: CDR1 LNHDA, CDR2 SQIVND (reference sequence). In DNA, the CDR3 is TGTGCCAGTAGGACCGACAGAGCAACTAATGAAAAACTGTTTTTT. Translation: CASRTDRATNEKLFF.

The gene calls are TRBV12-3 or TRBV12-4 and TRBJ1-2, with TRBD1 identical over 9 bases. The CDR3 runs 12 residues. Losses at the gene ends were 7 bases for V and 5 bases for J; bases not matched to a gene: 2. In DNA, the CDR3 is TGTGCCAGCAAGGGGACAGGGTATGGCTACACCTTC. Translation gives CASKGTGYGYTF.

The rearrangement uses TRBV6-2 or TRBV6-3 and TRBJ2-2; possible D gene TRBD2, 6 bases. Germline CDR1 is MNHEY and CDR2 is SVGEGT. This CDR3 has 17 residues. The V gene lost 2 bases and the J gene lost 1 base, with 14 bases spanning the gap. The CDR3 loop is CASSYGRGLMNTGELFF. In nucleotides, the CDR3 is TGTGCCAGCAGTTACGGTAGGGGACTCATGAACACCGGGGAGCTGTTTTTT.

The rearrangement joins TRBV6-5 to TRBJ1-3; the match to TRBD1 covers 8 bases. The CDR3 consists of 15 residues. CDR1 MNHEY and CDR2 SVGAGI come from the germline V gene. With V trimmed by 6 bases and J by 0 bases, 4 bases remained unmatched. The CDR3 loop is CASRPDRGSGNTIYF. CDR3 nucleotides: TGTGCCAGCAGACCCGACAGGGGCTCTGGAAACACCATATATTTT.

This chain links TRBV7-9 with TRBJ1-1; 10 bases are shared with TRBD1. The V segment lost 6 bases and the J segment 0 bases; nucleotides outside the gene matches: 10. Germline V lookup: CDR1 SEHNR, CDR2 FQNEAQ (reference sequence). The CDR3 length is 17 residues. CDR3 nucleotides: TGTGCCAGCAGTCCAGGGGACAGGGGATTTATGAACACTGAAGCTTTCTTT. This encodes CASSPGDRGFMNTEAFF.

The chain couples TRBV4-3 to TRBJ1-2, with D hard to call. Trimming shortened V by 4 bases and J by 1 base, and 7 bases separated the two germline ends. Germline CDR1 LGHNA, CDR2 YSLEER. This CDR3 is 13 amino acids long. Here the CDR3 DNA reads TGCGCCAGCAGCCGAGGAAGTAACTATGGCTACACCTTC. This codes for CASSRGSNYGYTF.

CDR3 residues: CASSLAGTSYEQYF. CDR3 coding DNA: TGTGCCAGCAGCTTGGCCGGTACCTCATACGAGCAGTACTTC. V is TRBV5-4 and J is TRBJ2-7; D unclear. The CDR3 runs to 14 residues. Germline V gene lookup returns CDR1 SGHNT and CDR2 YYREEE (reference sequence). V gave up 0 bases and J gave up 4 bases, with 11 bases separating them.

This clone has just one count. V is TRBV6-5 and J is TRBJ2-1; maybe TRBD1 (5 bases). The V gene lost 5 bases and the J gene lost 7 bases, with 9 bases spanning the gap. The CDR3 consists of 12 residues. Germline V gene data show CDR1 as MNHEY and CDR2 as SVGAGI. The CDR3 bases are TGTGCCAGCAGTAGGGGAACAAATGAGCAGTTCTTC. Encoded protein: CASSRGTNEQFF.

The V and J genes are TRBV19 and TRBJ1-4; TRBD1 matches at 10 bases. CDR3 length: 14 residues. The germline V gene has CDR1 LNHDA and CDR2 SQIVND (reference sequence). V shed 9 bases, J shed 0 bases, and the junction held 1 base outside the gene matches. CDR3 sequence reads: CASGQGATNEKLFF. CDR3 nucleotides: TGTGCCAGCGGACAGGGGGCAACTAATGAAAAACTGTTTTTT. Full variable domain (rest looked up from reference TRBV19 and TRBJ1-4): DGGITQSPKYLFRKEGQNVTLSCEQNLNHDAMYWYRQDPGQGLRLIYYSQIVNDFQKGDIAEGYSVSREKKESFPLTVTSAQKNPTAFYLCASGQGATNEKLFFGSGTQLSVL.

In its sample, this clone was seen a few times. The CDR3 protein is CASSTSVRSEAFF. The CDR3 nucleotides read TGTGCCAGCAGCACCTCCGTGAGGTCTGAAGCTTTCTTT. This chain joins TRBV6-2 or TRBV6-3 and TRBJ1-1; no clear D gene. The CDR3 is 13 amino acids. V shed 6 bases and J shed 6 bases, with 14 bases lying between them. Germline V CDR1 and CDR2: MNHEY, SVGEGT.

This sequence joins TRBV15 and TRBJ1-2; no clear D. The germline V gene encodes CDR1 LNHNV and CDR2 YYDKDF (reference sequence). The CDR3 length is 14 residues. Deletions cut 5 bases from V and 8 bases from J, with 18 bases between. CDR3 DNA sequence: TGTGCCACCAGCCCCCCAACCTCTCCGGGAGGCTACACCTTC. This sequence encodes CATSPPTSPGGYTF.